This T cell receptor (beta chain) was captured in a study of shared clonotypes between healthy human individuals. Positive CCR7 selection of CD45RO-negative cells yielded the naive CD8 cells, and terminally differentiated effector memory CD45RA+ cells were excluded. Participating donors were healthy, HIV-negative adults free of recent acute infections or vaccinations. V was trimmed by 3 bases and J by 0 bases, leaving 10 bases between them. CDR1 and CDR2 from the germline V gene are SGDLS and YYNGEE. The CDR3 has 14 residues. Study results and caveats: With few donors, the genetic and exposure-history diversity represented was limited.

As to this clone: Its antigen is as yet unknown.

Each cell subset's genomic DNA was divided evenly among several immunoSEQ plates. Assay used: immunoSEQ multiplex PCR; TCRdb lists only in-frame clones, some missing. The data hold around 1.9 million clones, with around 95% observed a single time. V and J are TRBV9 and TRBJ2-7, with D hard to call. This TCR came from a man aged 18 to 35 in good health. Some clones in this sample may be carry-over from other donors' samples. Material for sequencing was naive CD8+ T cells from PBMCs. CDR3 sequence (DNA): TGTGCCAGCAGCGCCCGACTGAGCTCCTACGAGCAGTACTTC. Translation gives CASSARLSSYEQYF.